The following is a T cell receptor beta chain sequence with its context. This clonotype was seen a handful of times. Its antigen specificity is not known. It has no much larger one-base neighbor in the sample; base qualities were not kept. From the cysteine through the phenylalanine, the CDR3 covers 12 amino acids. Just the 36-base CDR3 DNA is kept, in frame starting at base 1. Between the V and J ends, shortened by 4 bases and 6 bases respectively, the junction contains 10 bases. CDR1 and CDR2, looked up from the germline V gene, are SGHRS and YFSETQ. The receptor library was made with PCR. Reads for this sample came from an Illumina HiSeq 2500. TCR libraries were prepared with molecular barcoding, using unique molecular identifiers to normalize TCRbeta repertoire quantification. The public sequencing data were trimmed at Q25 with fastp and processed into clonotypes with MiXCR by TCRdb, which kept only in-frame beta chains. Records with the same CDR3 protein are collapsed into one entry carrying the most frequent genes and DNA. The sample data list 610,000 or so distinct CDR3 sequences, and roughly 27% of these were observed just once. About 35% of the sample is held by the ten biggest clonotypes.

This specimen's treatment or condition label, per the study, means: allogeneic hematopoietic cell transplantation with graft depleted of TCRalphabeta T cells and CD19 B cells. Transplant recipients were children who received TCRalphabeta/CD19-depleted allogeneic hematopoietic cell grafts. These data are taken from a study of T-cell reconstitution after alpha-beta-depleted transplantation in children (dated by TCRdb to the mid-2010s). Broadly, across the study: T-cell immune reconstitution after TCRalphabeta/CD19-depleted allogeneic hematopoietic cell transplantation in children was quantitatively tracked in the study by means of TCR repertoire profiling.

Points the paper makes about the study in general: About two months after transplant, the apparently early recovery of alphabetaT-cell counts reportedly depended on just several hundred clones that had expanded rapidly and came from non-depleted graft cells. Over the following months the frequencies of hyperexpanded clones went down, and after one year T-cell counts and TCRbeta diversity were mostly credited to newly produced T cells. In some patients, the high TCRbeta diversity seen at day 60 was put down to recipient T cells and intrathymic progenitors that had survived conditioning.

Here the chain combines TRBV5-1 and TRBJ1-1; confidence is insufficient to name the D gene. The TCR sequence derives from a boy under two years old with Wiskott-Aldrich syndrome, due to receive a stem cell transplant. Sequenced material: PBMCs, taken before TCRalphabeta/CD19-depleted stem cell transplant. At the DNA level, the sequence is TGCGCCAGCAGCCCGGGCGTCCCTGAAGCTTTCTTT. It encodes CASSPGVPEAFF.